The 7 T cell receptor beta chains listed next were all sequenced from one sample in a study of T cell repertoires in cytomegalovirus infection. Each CDR3 protein is one row after TCRdb ran MiXCR on the reads. The sample includes roughly 150,000 distinct CDR3 sequences, 23% of them seen just once. The sequenced material came from PBMCs. The origin of the receptors is a human donor in good health (CMV status not recorded). Some clones in this sample may be carry-over from other donors' samples.

This clonotype has at least ten counts. The chain recombines TRBV7-2 with TRBJ1-2; no clear D gene. The V and J ends lost 2 bases and 7 bases respectively, with 14 bases between them. This CDR3 has 14 residues. Germline lookup yields CDR1 SGHTA and CDR2 FQGNSA. The CDR3 coding sequence is TGTGCCAGCAGCTTAATTTCGTCTTACGGTGGCTACACCTTC. It is translated as CASSLISSYGGYTF.

The chain employs TRBV24-1 and TRBJ2-6, with D possibly matching TRBD1 (6 bases). This CDR3 is built from 18 residues. Trimming shortened V by 3 bases and J by 0 bases, and 14 bases separated the two germline ends. The germline V gene has CDR1 KGHDR and CDR2 SFDVKD. The CDR3 coding sequence is TGTGCCACCAGTGATACAAGACAGGCGAACTCTGGGGCCAACGTCCTGACTTTC. This codes for CATSDTRQANSGANVLTF.

Only a few counts were recorded for this clonotype. This sequence joins TRBV15 and TRBJ1-1; D is unresolved. Germline CDR1 reads LNHNV; CDR2 reads YYDKDF (reference sequence). This CDR3 is built from 16 residues. Deletions cut 1 base from V and 0 bases from J, with 12 bases between. The CDR3 DNA reads TGTGCCACCAGCAGAGGAAAAGGACTGATGAACACTGAAGCTTTCTTT. Its protein is CATSRGKGLMNTEAFF.

In the case of this clonotype: A single base separates this from a much larger clone, so it may be a read error. V gene TRBV7-2 combines with J gene TRBJ2-5; D assignment may be TRBD1 or TRBD2 (5 bases each). Germline CDR1 and CDR2: SGHTA and FQGNSA. There are 14 residues in the CDR3. V was clipped by 2 bases and J by 5 bases, with 12 bases between them. CDR3 bases: TGTGCCAGCAGCTTATGGCAGAGGGGCGAGACCCAGTACTTC. It codes for CASSLWQRGETQYF.

The gene calls are TRBV27 and TRBJ2-7; 9 bases are a match to TRBD1. The CDR3 is 17 amino acids. CDR1 and CDR2 from the germline V gene are MNHEY and SMNVEV (reference sequence). V dropped 4 bases and J dropped 1; count of bases not matched to a gene: 11. The DNA for the CDR3 is TGTGCCAGCAGTTGGAATCTCCCGGGACAGGGATCCTACGAGCAGTACTTC. Amino acid sequence: CASSWNLPGQGSYEQYF.

The sample holds many counts of this clonotype. The chain uses TRBV7-2 and TRBJ1-1, with D uncertain. Germline V CDR1 and CDR2: SGHTA, FQGNSA. V lost 3 bases, J lost 4 bases, and 15 bases lay in between. The CDR3 has 15 amino acids. The CDR3 protein is CASSFQRAVSTEAFF. DNA for the CDR3: TGTGCCAGCAGCTTTCAACGGGCGGTGAGCACTGAAGCTTTCTTT. The full variable domain, with the rest looked up from reference TRBV7-2 and TRBJ1-1, is GAGVSQSPSNKVTEKGKDVELRCDPISGHTALYWYRQSLGQGLEFLIYFQGNSAPDKSGLPSDRFSAERTGGSVSTLTIQRTQQEDSAVYLCASSFQRAVSTEAFFGQGTRLTVV.

The CDR3 protein is CSALKRVTQMETQYF. DNA of the CDR3: TGCAGTGCTCTTAAGAGGGTGACGCAGATGGAGACCCAGTACTTC. V and J are TRBV20-1 and TRBJ2-5; a possible D gene is TRBD2 (5 bases). The CDR3 runs 15 residues. Germline CDR1 reads DFQATT; CDR2 reads SNEGSKA (reference sequence). The V and J ends lost 5 bases and 5 bases respectively, with 21 bases between them.